This entry is about one TCR beta chain. The specificity of this receptor is unknown. No much larger clone exists at a distance of one base, and base qualities are not known. The sample comes from a study of blood T cell repertoires in COVID-19 (dated by TCRdb to about 2020). Broadly, across the study: Collaborator samples came from the United States, Italy and Spain and covered acute and convalescent phases of COVID-19. The material from the prospective study consisted of cDNA or gDNA derived from T cells, B-cell-depleted T cells, or PBMCs. Deeply sampled blood TCRbeta repertoires from subjects exposed to, actively infected with, or recovered from COVID-19 were included in the dataset. A freely available public database, intended as a resource for researchers studying the immune response to SARS-CoV-2, is where the repertoires were released. The samples were drawn from the first 160 participants of the ongoing ImmuneRACE study and from 1,254 subjects provided by 6 global collaborators. The sample metadata nearly always contained a de-identified subject ID, COVID-19 status, age in years and sex. Where HLA class I and class II types were available, the types were taken from metadata supplied by the sample provider, not from assay-based typing.

TCRbeta CDR3 regions were amplified from genomic DNA by means of the immunoSEQ Assay, a bias-controlled multiplex PCR. From the authors' description of their analysis: Within the assay, amplification of reference gene primers was used to estimate how many nucleated cells each sample contained. Sequence reads were collapsed and filtered to measure the absolute abundance of every unique TCRbeta CDR3 rearrangement. For each sample, productive Simpson clonality was calculated as the square root of Simpson's diversity index across productive rearrangements. This immuneACCESS table, as held by TCRdb, lists in-frame sequences with V and J called but not all clones. Of the missing ones, under half trace to an unresolved V gene in checked studies; the others have no known cause. V, J and clone size reflect that table, while D and trimming were determined from the DNA. Here the sample has roughly 40,000 clones; 90% occur a single time. The top ten clonotypes cover roughly 5.7% of the sample.

Study-wide conclusions, independent of this receptor: Clinical and demographic metadata were provided uncurated, with the amount varying by source and participant.

Whole blood was collected in K2EDTA tubes by collaborating institutions according to the institutions' own protocols. For TCRbeta analysis, collaborators shipped samples as frozen whole blood, isolated PBMCs, or DNA extracted from either of those sample types. Trimming leaves V shorter by 5 bases and J shorter by 5 bases, with the junction holding 4 bases beyond the gene matches. CDR1 SSHAT and CDR2 FNYEAQ are derived from the germline V gene (reference sequence). CDR3 length: 16 amino acids, cysteine to phenylalanine. The only DNA kept is the CDR3, 48 bases in frame from the first base. Sequences were obtained from peripheral blood. Here the chain combines TRBV7-7 and TRBJ2-2, and 14 bases in between align with TRBD2. The source of this sequence is a human donor in a cohort sampled during active COVID-19. The CDR3 corresponds to CASSGGLAGVTGELFF. The bases are TGTGCCAGCAGCGGGGGACTAGCGGGAGTAACCGGGGAGCTGTTTTTT. Reference TRBV7-7 and TRBJ2-2 genes cover what lies past the CDR3, so the full variable domain is GAGVSQSPRYKVTKRGQDVTLRCDPISSHATLYWYQQALGQGPEFLTYFNYEAQPDKSGLPSDRFSAERPEGSISTLTIQRTEQRDSAMYRCASSGGLAGVTGELFFGEGSRLTVL.